This T cell receptor (beta chain) was identified in a study of beta chain features in type 1 diabetes. About the research overall: The patient and healthy donor groups were comparable for age, gender and cell yields.

The CDR3 runs 15 residues. Trimming took 5 bases from V and 7 from J; bases not matched to a gene: 9. From germline, CDR1 is SEHNR and CDR2 FQNEAQ (reference sequence). Sequencing targeted expressed TCRB transcripts, as all isolated RNA had been reverse transcribed. Clones were read by immunoSEQ multiplex PCR, and TCRdb kept only the in-frame ones, dropping some. The repertoire consists of around 430,000 clones, with 30% occurring once and the leading ten covering about 0.06%. General study points: More deletions and fewer insertions at VDJ junctions were seen in type 1 diabetes patients.

Concerning this clone itself: Its specificity is unknown.

Sequences were obtained from naive CD4+ T cells from blood. The clonotype comes from a man aged 18 to 30 in good health. The V and J genes are TRBV7-9 and TRBJ2-2, with 8 nucleotides matching TRBD2. CDR3 region: CASSGRREDVGELFF. For the CDR3, the DNA is TGTGCCAGCAGCGGGCGGCGGGAGGATGTCGGGGAGCTGTTTTTT.